These 24 T cell receptor beta chains originate from one sample sequenced in a study of blood T cell repertoires in COVID-19 (dated by TCRdb to 2018 to 2021). Receptor amplification or capture employed the immunoSEQ multiplex PCR assay. The source is immuneACCESS, and TCRdb retained only in-frame sequences with V and J called. Part of the clones is not carried over; for the studies checked, unresolved V genes explain less than half of this, and the remainder is unexplained. Recorded for this sample are roughly 98,000 clones; about 85% of them occurred a single time. The ten largest clones add up to 12% of the sample. Sequenced input: peripheral blood. The receptors originated from a woman aged 70-85 years with active or convalescent COVID-19.

The genes are TRBV2 and TRBJ2-1; the match to TRBD2 covers 12 bases. V lost 4 bases to trimming and J lost 8 bases; unmatched junction nucleotides: 3. The CDR3 totals 14 residues. Germline CDR1 reads SNHLY; CDR2 reads FYNNEI. The CDR3 spells CASSGLAGGDEQFF. The CDR3 nucleotides read TGTGCCAGCAGTGGGCTAGCGGGGGGGGATGAGCAGTTCTTC.

V and J are TRBV29-1 and TRBJ2-1; D call uncertain. Germline V lookup: CDR1 SQVTM, CDR2 ANQGSEA. The CDR3 is 12 amino acids. V was shortened by 7 bases and J by 0 bases, with 7 bases between the two germline ends. The CDR3 DNA sequence: TGCAGCGCCTCGGGCTCCTACAATGAGCAGTTCTTC. Translation gives CSASGSYNEQFF.

The rearrangement joins TRBV19 to TRBJ1-5; TRBD1 matches at 8 bases. CDR1 is LNHDA and CDR2 is SQIVND in the germline V gene (reference sequence). Trimming took 8 bases from V and 3 from J; bases not matched to a gene: 6. The CDR3 runs to 14 residues. The CDR3 loop reads CASGQGSSNQPQHF. CDR3 nucleotides: TGTGCCAGTGGACAGGGTTCCTCCAATCAGCCCCAGCATTTT.

The rearrangement links TRBV12-3 or TRBV12-4 to TRBJ1-4; a weak D match, TRBD1 (6 bases). The CDR3 extends over 13 amino acids. The germline V and J ends were trimmed by 6 bases and 5 bases, with 10 bases remaining between them. CDR3 amino acids: CASRGRGNEKLFF. The CDR3 DNA is TGTGCCAGCAGGGGCAGGGGAAATGAAAAACTGTTTTTT.

The chain carries TRBV19 and TRBJ1-2, with 8 positions matching TRBD1. The CDR3 spans 15 residues. CDR1 is LNHDA, CDR2 SQIVND, per germline (reference sequence). The J segment lost 3 bases and the V segment lost 6 bases, leaving 9 bases of the junction unmatched. The CDR3 DNA reads as TGTGCCAGTAGCCTCCGGACAGGGAGGGACTATGGCTACACCTTC. Protein sequence: CASSLRTGRDYGYTF.

The gene calls are TRBV5-1 and TRBJ2-1; TRBD1 might be the D (5 bases). Trimming shortened V by 0 bases and J by 0 bases, and 7 bases separated the two germline ends. Looked up from germline, CDR1 is SGHRS and CDR2 is YFSETQ. This CDR3 region has 15 residues. The CDR3: CASSLGQSSYNEQFF. The CDR3 DNA follows: TGCGCCAGCAGCTTGGGACAGAGCTCCTACAATGAGCAGTTCTTC.

The chain joins TRBV19 to TRBJ1-5; D gene ambiguous. The CDR3 spans 12 residues. Germline CDR1 and CDR2: LNHDA and SQIVND (reference sequence). V lost 8 bases and J 2 bases, leaving 7 bases between the germline ends. The DNA of the CDR3 is TGTGCCAGTCGGGTGGGCAATCAGCCCCAGCATTTT. It specifies CASRVGNQPQHF.

J is TRBJ1-1 and V is TRBV24-1; 9 bases line up with TRBD1. The CDR3 runs 13 residues. Losses at the gene ends were 7 bases for V and 4 bases for J; bases not matched to a gene: 3. CDR1 and CDR2 from the germline V gene are KGHDR and SFDVKD. This CDR3 reads CATSLTGGTEAFF. In nucleotides, the CDR3 is TGTGCCACCAGCCTGACAGGGGGCACTGAAGCTTTCTTT.

This chain uses TRBV6-5 with TRBJ1-3; the D is unclear. Trimming stripped 6 bases from V and 0 bases from J, with 12 bases between. Per the germline V gene, CDR1 is MNHEY and CDR2 is SVGAGI. This CDR3 spans 15 amino acids. The CDR3 nucleotides are TGTGCCAGCAGCTCGGGAGCCTACTCTGGAAACACCATATATTTT. It encodes CASSSGAYSGNTIYF.

This clone occurred once. The chain couples TRBV5-6 to TRBJ2-2; a possible D gene is TRBD1 (7 bases). Trimming removed 3 bases at V and 5 bases at J, with 14 bases between. The CDR3 extends over 15 amino acids. Germline assignment: CDR1 SGHDT and CDR2 YYEEEE. The CDR3 loop reads CASSSDQGGTGELFF. As DNA, the CDR3 is TGTGCCAGCAGCTCAGATCAGGGGGGAACCGGGGAGCTGTTTTTT.

This clone has only one observation. The chain joins TRBV25-1 to TRBJ1-1; 7 nucleotides align to TRBD1. Germline lookup yields CDR1 MGHDK and CDR2 SYGVNS. This CDR3 has 16 amino acids. V dropped 6 bases and J dropped 3; count of bases not matched to a gene: 13. The CDR3 region is CASRDPGQYPHTEAFF. Here the CDR3 DNA reads TGTGCCAGCAGGGATCCGGGACAGTATCCCCACACTGAAGCTTTCTTT. The full variable domain, completed using reference TRBV25-1 and TRBJ1-1, is EADIYQTPRYLVIGTGKKITLECSQTMGHDKMYWYQQDPGMELHLIHYSYGVNSTEKGDLSSESTVSRIRTEHFPLTLESARPSHTSQYLCASRDPGQYPHTEAFFGQGTRLTVV.

The J gene is TRBJ2-7, the V gene TRBV19; 9 nucleotides align to TRBD1. CDR1 and CDR2 (germline): LNHDA, SQIVND (reference sequence). This CDR3 region has 15 residues. The V segment lost 4 bases and the J segment 2 bases; nucleotides outside the gene matches: 6. The CDR3 bases are TGTGCCAGTAGTAAGGGACAGGGAGGAACCTACGAGCAGTACTTC. Translated, it gives CASSKGQGGTYEQYF.

The chain has TRBV3-1 (or the pseudogene TRBV3-2) and TRBJ2-3; perhaps TRBD1 as D (6 bases). This CDR3 comprises 16 residues. The germline V gene encodes CDR1 LGHDT and CDR2 YNNKEL (reference sequence). The ends were cut back, 5 bases at V and 0 bases at J, with 15 bases in the middle. For the CDR3, the DNA is TGTGCCAGCAGCAGCCGGGACACCACTAGCACAGATACGCAGTATTTT. It yields the protein CASSSRDTTSTDTQYF.

V usage is TRBV4-1 and J usage is TRBJ2-2; 9 bases are shared with TRBD2. Unmatched junction bases numbered 8, after V lost 4 bases and J lost 2 bases. The CDR3 totals 17 residues. CDR1 and CDR2 from the germline V gene are MGHRA and YSYEKL. The CDR3 coding sequence is TGCGCCAGCAGCCCAGGACTAGCGATTTCAAACACCGGGGAGCTGTTTTTT. Its translation is CASSPGLAISNTGELFF.

The V gene is TRBV12-3 or TRBV12-4, the J gene TRBJ2-7, with a possible D match to TRBD1 (5 bases). CDR3 length equals 12 residues. The V gene lost 6 bases and the J gene lost 4 bases, with 10 bases spanning the gap. Here the CDR3 reads CASSPGSYEQYF. For the CDR3, the DNA is TGTGCCAGCAGCCCAGGGTCTTACGAGCAGTACTTC.

The J gene is TRBJ1-1, the V gene TRBV7-2, with D unclear. CDR1 and CDR2 (germline): SGHTA, FQGNSA. The CDR3 is 13 amino acids. V was pared by 5 bases and J by 0 bases, with 7 bases between. Here the CDR3 reads CASSAYMNTEAFF. In DNA, the CDR3 is TGTGCCAGCAGCGCTTACATGAACACTGAAGCTTTCTTT.

The chain joins TRBV7-2 to TRBJ1-2; D is unresolved. Germline V gene sequence: CDR1 SGHTA, CDR2 FQGNSA. The CDR3 consists of 12 residues. V dropped 3 bases and J dropped 4 bases, with 6 bases sitting between them. CDR3 protein: CASSFPFYGYTF. In nucleotides, the CDR3 is TGTGCCAGCAGCTTCCCTTTCTATGGCTACACCTTC. Based on the CDR3 plus reference TRBV7-2 and TRBJ1-2, the full variable domain is GAGVSQSPSNKVTEKGKDVELRCDPISGHTALYWYRQSLGQGLEFLIYFQGNSAPDKSGLPSDRFSAERTGGSVSTLTIQRTQQEDSAVYLCASSFPFYGYTFGSGTRLTVV.

The chain couples TRBV29-1 to TRBJ2-5; possible D gene TRBD2, 6 bases. The V and J ends lost 2 bases and 7 bases respectively, with 23 bases between them. Germline CDR1 SQVTM, CDR2 ANQGSEA. CDR3 length equals 16 residues. DNA of the CDR3: TGCAGCGTTGAACCACCGAGCGGAGGGCATCGAGGGACCCAGTACTTC. As protein: CSVEPPSGGHRGTQYF.

The chain links TRBV18 to TRBJ1-5; D gene ambiguous. Germline CDR1 reads KGHSH; CDR2 reads LQKENI. The V gene lost 5 bases and the J gene lost 0 bases, with 5 bases spanning the gap. The CDR3 is 13 amino acids. The CDR3 loop reads CASSTGSNQPQHF. CDR3 in DNA: TGTGCCAGCTCAACCGGTAGCAATCAGCCCCAGCATTTT. The full variable domain, its missing parts supplied by reference TRBV18 and TRBJ1-5, is NAGVMQNPRHLVRRRGQEARLRCSPMKGHSHVYWYRQLPEEGLKFMVYLQKENIIDESGMPKERFSAEFPKEGPSILRIQQVVRGDSAAYFCASSTGSNQPQHFGDGTRLSIL.

The chain is built from TRBV5-1 and TRBJ2-6; 12 nucleotides line up with TRBD1. V was pared by 6 bases and J by 1 base, with 2 bases of the junction left unmatched. This CDR3 is built from 16 residues. Per the germline V gene, CDR1 is SGHRS and CDR2 is YFSETQ. The CDR3 DNA is TGCGCCAGCAAGGGACAGGGGGCATCTGGGGCCAACGTCCTGACTTTC. Translation: CASKGQGASGANVLTF.

This clone is a singleton in its sample. The CDR3 loop reads CASSHESFGEQFF. Here the CDR3 DNA reads TGTGCCAGCAGCCATGAGTCCTTCGGTGAGCAGTTCTTC. V usage is TRBV4-2 and J usage is TRBJ2-1; D unresolved. Germline-derived CDR1 and CDR2 are LGHNA and YNFKEQ. V lost 3 bases and J 9 bases, leaving 12 bases between the germline ends. The CDR3 runs 13 residues.

This chain uses TRBV28 with TRBJ1-1, with D unclear. The V gene's germline CDR1 is MDHEN and CDR2 SYDVKM. The CDR3 has 12 amino acids. V was shortened by 3 bases and J by 4 bases, with 6 bases between the two germline ends. The CDR3 sequence is CASSLLITEAFF. The CDR3 DNA is TGTGCCAGCAGTTTGCTAATCACTGAAGCTTTCTTT.

This chain connects TRBV7-2 to TRBJ2-3; TRBD2 might be the D (6 bases). The germline CDR1 and CDR2 sequences are SGHTA and FQGNSA. V lost 5 bases and J lost 7, with 19 bases in between. CDR3 length equals 15 residues. The CDR3 sequence is CASSVGRGMTYTQYF. The DNA for the CDR3 is TGTGCCAGCAGCGTAGGCCGGGGGATGACCTATACGCAGTATTTT.

The rearrangement links TRBV28 to TRBJ2-7; D is possibly TRBD1 (6 bases). The CDR3 runs 14 residues. Germline CDR1 is MDHEN and CDR2 is SYDVKM. The V and J ends lost 2 bases and 5 bases respectively, with 13 bases between them. In DNA form, the CDR3 reads TGTGCCAGCAGTTTACCTGACAGGCTAGACGAGCAGTACTTC. Amino acids: CASSLPDRLDEQYF.